This TCR beta chain was sequenced in a study of cytomegalovirus exposure and HLA in healthy donors. Germline CDR1 and CDR2: SGHAT and FQNNGV. Trimming removed 2 bases from V and 0 bases from J, with 16 bases in between. The CDR3 is 18 amino acids. Primers: 60 Vbeta forward and 13 Jbeta reverse. Sequencing used immunoSEQ multiplex PCR; TCRdb keeps in-frame clones, though not all of them. Its listing shows 200,000 to 250,000 clones. Sequencing was done on a sample of PBMCs. V gene TRBV11-2 combines with J gene TRBJ2-2; D is unresolved. The origin of this receptor is a woman in her 30s in good health and CMV-seropositive. The CDR3: CASSLWLGQTANTGELFF. The CDR3 DNA sequence: TGTGCCAGCAGCTTATGGCTGGGCCAGACCGCGAACACCGGGGAGCTGTTTTTT. The full variable domain, rest sourced from reference TRBV11-2 and TRBJ2-2, is EAGVAQSPRYKIIEKRQSVAFWCNPISGHATLYWYQQILGQGPKLLIQFQNNGVVDDSQLPKDRFSAERLKGVDSTLKIQPAKLEDSAVYLCASSLWLGQTANTGELFFGEGSRLTVL.